This T cell receptor beta chain derives from a study of blood T cell repertoires in COVID-19. Study information: Sites across the United States, Italy and Spain contributed samples from acute and convalescent COVID-19.

Produced via immunoSEQ multiplex PCR; TCRdb's table is partial and in-frame only. This table has around 180,000 clones, about 74% appearing once. With 4 bases removed from V and 1 base from J, the gap between germline ends came to 7 bases. CDR3 size: 13 residues. Looked up from germline, CDR1 is LGHDT and CDR2 is YNNKEL (reference sequence). There are a few counts of this clone. This clonotype was obtained from an elderly woman with acute or convalescent COVID-19. The chain carries TRBV3-1 (or the pseudogene TRBV3-2) and TRBJ1-2, with no clear D. Sequencing used peripheral blood. CDR3 coding DNA: TGTGCCAGCAGCCTTGGCCTTAACTATGGCTACACCTTC. Protein: CASSLGLNYGYTF.